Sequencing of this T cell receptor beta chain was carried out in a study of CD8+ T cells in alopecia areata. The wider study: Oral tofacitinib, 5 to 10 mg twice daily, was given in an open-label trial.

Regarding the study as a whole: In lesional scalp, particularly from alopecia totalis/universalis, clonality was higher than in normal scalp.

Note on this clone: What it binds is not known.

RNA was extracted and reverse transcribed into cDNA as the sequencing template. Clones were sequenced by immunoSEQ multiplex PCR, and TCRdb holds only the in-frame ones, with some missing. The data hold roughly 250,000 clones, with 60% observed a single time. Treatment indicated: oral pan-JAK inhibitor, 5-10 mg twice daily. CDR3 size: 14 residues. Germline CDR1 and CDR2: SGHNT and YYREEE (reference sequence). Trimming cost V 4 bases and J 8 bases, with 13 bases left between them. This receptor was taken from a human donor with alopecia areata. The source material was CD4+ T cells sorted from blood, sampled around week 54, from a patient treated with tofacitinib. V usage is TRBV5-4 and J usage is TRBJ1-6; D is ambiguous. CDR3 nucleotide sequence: TGTGCCAGCAGCCTGGAGGGAGGTCATTCACCCCTCCACTTT. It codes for CASSLEGGHSPLHF.